This T cell receptor (beta chain) was retrieved from a study of T cell responses to AZD1222 COVID-19 vaccine. Whole-study context: Timing groups of about 4 and about 12 weeks for second doses were pooled.

The study's findings and limits: Two AZD1222 administrations were followed by greater Spike-specific TCR breadth and depth. It was only after the peak T cell response that any repertoires were sampled. Reports say nearly half of spike-specific TCRs go after unmutated variant regions.

Turning to this clone: Its cognate antigen is unknown.

The CDR3 totals 14 residues. V gave up 4 bases and J gave up 7 bases, with 17 bases separating them. In germline, CDR1 is MGHRA, CDR2 YSYEKL. TCRdb's copy holds only in-frame clones and misses some; the assay was immunoSEQ multiplex PCR. The sample holds around 200,000 clones, roughly 88% seen once. The chain recombines TRBV4-1 with TRBJ2-7; no firm D call. The clonotype comes from an adult in good health. The sequencing used peripheral blood, collected on day 0 of AZD1222 vaccination. The CDR3 DNA sequence: TGCGCCAGCAGCCCAGATCGAGCAGCTCGGGAGCAGTACTTC. It is translated as CASSPDRAAREQYF.